These 23 T cell receptor beta chains originate from one sample sequenced in a study of T cells in localized non-small cell lung cancer (dated by TCRdb to the early 2020s). Receptor amplification or capture employed the immunoSEQ multiplex PCR assay. TCRdb's version of the immuneACCESS table is confined to in-frame rearrangements and falls short of the full clone set. An unresolved V gene accounts for under half of the shortfall where checked; the remainder is of unknown origin. Across this sample there are 55,000 to 80,000 clones, with almost 85% seen only once. The ten largest clones capture 13% of the sample. The sample was peripheral blood, taken before any cancer treatment. The receptors were sampled from a female donor at least 60 years old with stage I lung adenocarcinoma.

The chain links TRBV7-9 to TRBJ2-1; 7 nucleotides line up with TRBD2. Germline CDR1 and CDR2: SEHNR and FQNEAQ (reference sequence). CDR3 length: 15 residues. Losses at the gene ends were 4 bases for V and 8 bases for J; bases not matched to a gene: 11. CDR3 DNA sequence: TGTGCCAGCAGCTCTCGGGGACTGGCGGGAGATGAGCAGTTCTTC. Protein product: CASSSRGLAGDEQFF.

Only a few counts were recorded for this clone. The chain links TRBV5-1 to TRBJ1-5, with 8 bases fitting TRBD1. The CDR3 runs to 13 residues. Germline V gene data show CDR1 as SGHRS and CDR2 as YFSETQ. V lost 0 bases, J lost 7 bases, and 0 bases stayed unmatched. CDR3 region: CASSLDRGQPQHF. In nucleotides, the CDR3 is TGCGCCAGCAGCTTGGACAGGGGGCAGCCCCAGCATTTT.

The rearrangement links TRBV2 to TRBJ2-1, with D hard to call. V lost 5 bases and J 0 bases, leaving 11 bases between the germline ends. Looked up from germline, CDR1 is SNHLY and CDR2 is FYNNEI. The CDR3 spans 15 residues. The CDR3 sequence: CASSSRISSYNEQFF. The CDR3 region has the DNA TGTGCCAGCAGTAGTCGAATAAGCTCCTACAATGAGCAGTTCTTC.

The chain is built from TRBV7-8 and TRBJ2-7; D perhaps matches TRBD1 (6 bases). This CDR3 spans 13 amino acids. Germline V gene data show CDR1 as SGHVS and CDR2 as FQNEAQ. Trimming stripped 1 base from V and 6 bases from J, with 10 bases between. CDR3: CASSLVYRAEQYF. Written as DNA, the CDR3 is TGTGCCAGCAGCTTAGTTTACAGGGCCGAGCAGTACTTC.

This clone was seen ten or more times. The rearrangement joins TRBV29-1 to TRBJ1-2; D remains ambiguous. V was trimmed by 4 bases and J by 4 bases, leaving 10 bases between them. The CDR3 has 12 amino acids. Germline V gene data show CDR1 as SQVTM and CDR2 as ANQGSEA. The CDR3 nucleotides read TGCAGCGTTGTGGAGGGTCCCTATGGCTACACCTTC. It specifies CSVVEGPYGYTF. The full variable domain, in which reference TRBV29-1 and TRBJ1-2 provide the parts outside the CDR3, is SAVISQKPSRDICQRGTSLTIQCQVDSQVTMMFWYRQQPGQSLTLIATANQGSEATYESGFVIDKFPISRPNLTFSTLTVSNMSPEDSSIYLCSVVEGPYGYTFGSGTRLTVV.

The chain carries TRBV6-7 and TRBJ2-7; D not certain. TRBV6-7 is flagged as an ORF with uncertain function. The V gene lost 2 bases and the J gene lost 6 bases, with 8 bases spanning the gap. CDR3 length equals 12 residues. CDR3 in amino acids: CASSYPYSEQYF. Here the CDR3 DNA reads TGTGCCAGCAGTTACCCATACAGCGAGCAGTACTTC.

The chain joins TRBV4-1 to TRBJ2-2; 10 positions agree with TRBD1. J lost 3 bases, V lost 4 bases, and 8 bases had no gene match. This CDR3 comprises 17 residues. Germline values: CDR1 MGHRA, CDR2 YSYEKL. The CDR3 region is CASSRFDRGRDTGELFF. In nucleotides, the CDR3 is TGCGCCAGCAGCCGGTTCGACAGGGGGCGGGACACCGGGGAGCTGTTTTTT.

The J gene is TRBJ1-4, the V gene TRBV6-1; TRBD1 matches at 10 bases. From germline, CDR1 is MNHNS and CDR2 SASEGT. The junction had 1 base not matched to a gene; V was cut back by 6 bases and J by 3 bases. The CDR3 has 14 residues. CDR3 sequence reads: CASRTGGSNEKLFF. The CDR3 DNA reads as TGTGCCAGCAGGACAGGGGGCTCTAATGAAAAACTGTTTTTT.

In its sample, this clone was seen once. The rearrangement links TRBV5-4 to TRBJ1-2; D remains unclear. CDR3 size: 14 residues. V was pared by 7 bases and J by 1 base, with 14 bases between. CDR1 is SGHNT and CDR2 is YYREEE in the germline V gene (reference sequence). The CDR3 sequence is CASFNGGFNYGYTF. CDR3 sequence (DNA): TGTGCCAGCTTTAACGGAGGGTTTAACTATGGCTACACCTTC.

The chain couples TRBV18 to TRBJ1-1; D unclear. The V gene lost 3 bases and the J gene lost 7 bases, with 9 bases spanning the gap. The CDR3 runs 12 residues. CDR1 KGHSH and CDR2 LQKENI come from the germline V gene. The CDR3 is CASSPLAGEAFF. Here the CDR3 DNA reads TGTGCCAGCTCACCCCTGGCAGGTGAAGCTTTCTTT.

The gene calls are TRBV4-1 and TRBJ1-3; 7 nucleotides align to TRBD1. The CDR3 is 20 residues long. CDR1 and CDR2 from the germline V gene are MGHRA and YSYEKL. Germline trimming cut 2 bases from V and 3 bases from J; bases unmatched to any gene: 19. This chain's CDR3 is CASSQIPTFPGQSLGNTIYF. CDR3 bases: TGCGCCAGCAGCCAAATCCCAACCTTCCCGGGACAGTCCCTTGGAAACACCATATATTTT.

The chain is built from TRBV2 and TRBJ1-6; 7 bases agree with TRBD1. Germline V gene lookup returns CDR1 SNHLY and CDR2 FYNNEI. With 2 bases clipped from V and 8 bases from J, the junction kept 3 bases outside the gene matches. This CDR3 contains 14 residues. CDR3 protein: CASSERTGDSPLHF. The CDR3 DNA follows: TGTGCCAGCAGTGAAAGGACAGGAGATTCACCCCTCCACTTT.

The rearrangement links TRBV6-5 to TRBJ2-3; D ambiguous. The ends were cut back, 7 bases at V and 1 base at J, with 12 bases in the middle. This CDR3 spans 14 amino acids. CDR1 is MNHEY, CDR2 SVGAGI, per germline. CDR3 protein: CASKIGPGTDTQYF. As DNA, the CDR3 is TGTGCCAGCAAAATAGGCCCGGGCACAGATACGCAGTATTTT.

The chain carries TRBV4-1 and TRBJ2-7; weak D call: TRBD2 (7 bases). From germline, CDR1 is MGHRA and CDR2 YSYEKL. Trimming removed 1 base at V and 3 bases at J, with 16 bases between. This CDR3 region has 16 residues. The CDR3, as DNA: TGCGCCAGCAGCCAAGGTGGGGGGGGCGGTAGCTACGAGCAGTACTTC. Residues: CASSQGGGGGSYEQYF.

V usage is TRBV6-1 and J usage is TRBJ1-1; D perhaps matches TRBD1 (6 bases). CDR3 length: 14 residues. The germline V and J ends were trimmed by 7 bases and 4 bases, with 16 bases remaining between them. CDR1 and CDR2 from the germline V gene are MNHNS and SASEGT. CDR3 sequence reads: CASTLSEGGTEAFF. CDR3 bases: TGTGCCAGCACCCTCTCAGAGGGGGGCACTGAAGCTTTCTTT.

CDR3 sequence (DNA): TGTGCCAGCAGGGGGGCAGCTGTCTACGAGCAGTACTTC. Residues: CASRGAAVYEQYF. V and J are TRBV6-5 and TRBJ2-7; tentative D call: TRBD1 (6 bases). The CDR3 has 13 amino acids. V lost 6 bases to trimming and J lost 3 bases, with 12 bases between them. Germline V CDR1 and CDR2: MNHEY, SVGAGI.

The chain recombines TRBV7-8 with TRBJ2-3; no definite D call. Germline assignment: CDR1 SGHVS and CDR2 FQNEAQ. Trimming shortened V by 0 bases and J by 5 bases, and 3 bases separated the two germline ends. CDR3 size: 12 residues. The CDR3 nucleotides read TGTGCCAGCAGCTTAGCGGTAGATACGCAGTATTTT. This gives the protein CASSLAVDTQYF.

V usage is TRBV5-4 and J usage is TRBJ2-7; 12 nucleotides agree with TRBD2. This CDR3 region has 17 residues. V lost 2 bases to trimming and J lost 0 bases; unmatched junction nucleotides: 6. CDR1 and CDR2 from the germline V gene are SGHNT and YYREEE (reference sequence). The CDR3 coding sequence is TGTGCCAGCAGCTTTCCTAGCGGGGGGGCCTCCTCCTACGAGCAGTACTTC. Translation: CASSFPSGGASSYEQYF.

In this sample, this clone turned up once. The J gene is TRBJ2-7, the V gene TRBV18; tentatively, D is TRBD2 (5 bases). Trimming cost V 2 bases and J 0 bases, with 8 bases left between them. This CDR3 region has 14 residues. Germline V gene lookup returns CDR1 KGHSH and CDR2 LQKENI. The CDR3 sequence: CASSPSGDSYEQYF. The CDR3 bases are TGTGCCAGCTCACCATCCGGGGACTCCTACGAGCAGTACTTC.

The V and J genes are TRBV13 and TRBJ2-6; no reliable D call. The CDR3 has 15 residues. V was trimmed by 8 bases and J by 0 bases, leaving 11 bases between them. The germline CDR1 and CDR2 sequences are PRHDT and FYEKMQ (reference sequence). Here the CDR3 reads CASSDAHSGANVLTF. DNA for the CDR3: TGTGCCAGCTCGGACGCCCACTCTGGGGCCAACGTCCTGACTTTC.

This rearrangement joins TRBV19 to TRBJ1-1; D gene uncertain. The germline CDR1 and CDR2 sequences are LNHDA and SQIVND (reference sequence). This CDR3 is built from 11 residues. V was clipped by 7 bases and J by 4 bases, with 7 bases between them. The CDR3 DNA reads as TGTGCCAGTAAAAGAAGCACTGAAGCTTTCTTT. Amino acids: CASKRSTEAFF.

This chain uses TRBV2 with TRBJ2-1, with D uncertain. V was cut by 5 bases and J by 10 bases, with 21 bases left in between. The CDR3 is 15 amino acids. CDR1 is SNHLY, CDR2 FYNNEI, per germline. CDR3 protein: CASSTRSSPMKEQFF. CDR3 nucleotide sequence: TGTGCCAGCAGTACTCGATCAAGTCCAATGAAGGAGCAGTTCTTC.

This chain connects TRBV10-2 to TRBJ1-5; D gene uncertain. Germline CDR1 reads WSHSY; CDR2 reads SAAADI. The CDR3 loop spans 15 amino acids. V shed 4 bases and J shed 0 bases, with 10 bases lying between them. The CDR3 DNA is TGCGCCAGCAGTGCGGAAGAGTATAGCAATCAGCCCCAGCATTTT. Encoded protein: CASSAEEYSNQPQHF.